This T cell receptor beta chain was recovered during a study of regulatory T cells in long-lasting Graves disease. The time point: persistent/refractory GD, antithyroid drugs over 5 years with positive TRAb. Making the TCR library involved RNA that had been extracted from PBMCs. The authors built TCR beta libraries using iRepertoire HTBI primers and Arm-PCR of CDR3 regions. TCRdb independently ran MiXCR on the multiplex PCR reads; one entry per CDR3 protein. The sample lists a few hundred thousand distinct CDR3 sequences, 20% to 25% occurring once. This clonotype was counted ten times or more. The sequencing here drew on peripheral blood mononuclear cells (PBMCs), taken when the disease was refractory, from a patient treated with antithyroid drugs. The sequence derives from a female donor with Graves disease.

CDR3 sequence: CSADGEPGQGAETQYF. Written as DNA, the CDR3 is TGCAGTGCTGACGGCGAACCGGGACAGGGGGCCGAGACCCAGTACTTC. The chain carries TRBV20-1 and TRBJ2-5, with 12 positions matching TRBD1. CDR1 is DFQATT and CDR2 is SNEGSKA in the germline V gene (reference sequence). This CDR3 contains 16 residues. Trimming removed 5 bases from V and 5 bases from J; junction bases left unmatched: 12.